Listed below are T cell receptor beta chains from one sample, sequenced in a study of CD8 T cells in ankylosing spondylitis. Via MiXCR, TCRdb re-called the 5' RACE reads, giving one row per CDR3 protein. The table lists under 550,000 distinct CDR3 sequences, 25% to 30% of them singletons. The material sequenced was blood, either unsorted or a sorted T cell fraction (not recorded which). Receptor source: a male donor with ankylosing spondylitis. The CDR3 runs from the conserved cysteine through the conserved F or W. Each record gives: V gene, clone size, D gene, J gene, CDR3 DNA, CDR3 protein. The D gene is left open where the match is weak. For some rows the clone size is stated as once, few or many, or as a class when expanded; others skip it.

>TRBV12-3/TRBV12-4|few|NA|TRBJ1-5
TGTGCCAGCAGTACCTTAGGGGAGAGTCAGCCCCAGCATTTT
CASSTLGESQPQHF
>TRBV12-3/TRBV12-4|few|NA|TRBJ2-7
TGTGCCAGCAGTTTGGCGCAGGGCGGGGAGCAGTACTTC
CASSLAQGGEQYF
>TRBV27|many|TRBD1|TRBJ1-4
TGTGCCAGCAGGGCCCCGGGACAGGGGGCAGGGAAACTGTTTTTT
CASRAPGQGAGKLFF
>TRBV12-3/TRBV12-4|NA|NA|TRBJ1-2
TGTGCCAGCAGTTACGGTTCCTATGGCTACACCTTC
CASSYGSYGYTF
>TRBV20-1|few|TRBD2|TRBJ2-5
TGCAGTGCTGTCAGCGGGGGCGAGGGGACCCAGTACTTC
CSAVSGGEGTQYF
>TRBV6-1|NA|TRBD2|TRBJ2-1
TGTGCCAGCAGCCCCAGGACTAGCGGACTCTCCTACAATGAGCAGTTCTTC
CASSPRTSGLSYNEQFF
>TRBV19|few|NA|TRBJ1-4
TGTGCCAGTAGTAGGGATCCGGGACGGCGGAATGAAAAACTGTTTTTT
CASSRDPGRRNEKLFF
>TRBV24-1|NA|NA|TRBJ1-3
TGTGCCACCAGTGGAAACACCATATATTTT
CATSGNTIYF
>TRBV20-1|NA|NA|TRBJ1-1
TGCAGTGCCCCCATGGGGGAAGTCACTGAAGCTTTCTTT
CSAPMGEVTEAFF
>TRBV30|NA|TRBD1|TRBJ1-6
TGTGCCTGGGCCCCGCAGGGGGAACGCGCTTCACCCCTCCACTTT
CAWAPQGERASPLHF
>TRBV7-9|NA|TRBD1|TRBJ1-1
TGTGCCAGCAGCTCCCGACAGGGGAGTGAAGCTTTCTTT
CASSSRQGSEAFF
>TRBV27|once|NA|TRBJ1-4
TGTGCCAGCCCGGGGCGTGAAAAACTGTTTTTT
CASPGREKLFF
>TRBV7-9|few|TRBD2|TRBJ2-2
TGTGCCAGCAGCCGACTAGCGAAAGAGGAGCTGTTTTTT
CASSRLAKEELFF
>TRBV5-1|few|TRBD2|TRBJ2-2
TGCGCCAGCAGCCCGGGACTAGCGGGAGTGGCCGGGGAGCTGTTTTTT
CASSPGLAGVAGELFF
>TRBV5-1|few|NA|TRBJ2-1
TGCGCCAGCAGCTCGACACCTAGCGATCGCGAATATGGGGATGAGCAGTTCTTC
CASSSTPSDREYGDEQFF
>TRBV12-3/TRBV12-4|few|TRBD1|TRBJ1-2
TGTGCCAGCAGTTTGAAGGGACAGGGGGTACCTGGCTACACCTTC
CASSLKGQGVPGYTF
>TRBV5-1|NA|TRBD2|TRBJ2-1
TGCGCCAGCAGCTCACTGACTAGCGGGAGGGCCCAAGAGCAGTTCTTC
CASSSLTSGRAQEQFF
>TRBV20-1|NA|TRBD2|TRBJ2-7
TGCAGTGCTTTCGGACTAGCGGGAGGTTTTTCCTACGAGCAGTACTTC
CSAFGLAGGFSYEQYF
>TRBV5-1|NA|NA|TRBJ2-1
TGCGCCAGCAGCTTGGCCGGACTCGCGTATTCGAGTGAGCAGTTCTTC
CASSLAGLAYSSEQFF
>TRBV7-8|NA|TRBD1|TRBJ1-6
TGTGCCAGCAGCCACCCGCTAGCCGACAGGGACTATTCACCCCTCCACTTT
CASSHPLADRDYSPLHF
>TRBV12-3/TRBV12-4|few|NA|TRBJ1-5
TGTGCCAGCAGTCTAGGACAGTATGGGGCTTTCGAACCCCAGCATTTT
CASSLGQYGAFEPQHF
>TRBV29-1|NA|TRBD1|TRBJ1-2
TGCAGCGTGGGGGACAGGGATAACTATGGCTACACCTTC
CSVGDRDNYGYTF
>TRBV3-1|few|NA|TRBJ1-1
TGTGCCAGCAGCCATGCTAACACTGAAGCTTTCTTT
CASSHANTEAFF
>TRBV11-1|few|TRBD1|TRBJ1-4
TGTGCCAGCAACCCGGGACAGGGGTTCTTTTCAACTAATGAAAAACTGTTTTTT
CASNPGQGFFSTNEKLFF
>TRBV5-1|NA|NA|TRBJ1-4
TGCGCCAGCAGCTTGGAAGGGGTAGGGGATGAAAAACTGTTTTTT
CASSLEGVGDEKLFF
>TRBV12-3/TRBV12-4|NA|NA|TRBJ1-2
TGTGCCAGCAGTTTAGTTGGGGGGTTCGGTGGCTACACCTTC
CASSLVGGFGGYTF
>TRBV7-9|many|TRBD2|TRBJ2-5
TGTGCCAGCAGTTTAGCGGGAGGGGGAGAGACCCAGTACTTC
CASSLAGGGETQYF
>TRBV20-1|few|TRBD2|TRBJ2-1
TGCAGTGCTAGATCCCCGGGAGGTCGGGAGTCTCCTGGAAATGAGCAGTTCTTC
CSARSPGGRESPGNEQFF
>TRBV20-1|few|TRBD2|TRBJ2-3
TGCAGTATTCTTTCTCCTAGCGGGGCCACAGATACGCAGTATTTT
CSILSPSGATDTQYF
>TRBV6-1|NA|NA|TRBJ2-4
TGTGCCAGCAGTGGAAACAGGGTCTGGGCCAAAAACATTCAGTACTTC
CASSGNRVWAKNIQYF
>TRBV7-9|once|NA|TRBJ1-4
TGTGCCAGCAGCTTAGGGGGGGCGGAAAATGAAAAACTGTTTTTT
CASSLGGAENEKLFF
>TRBV20-1|few|TRBD1|TRBJ2-5
TGCAGTGCTTCCAGACAGGGGGTAGGAGAGACCCAGTACTTC
CSASRQGVGETQYF
>TRBV5-6|NA|NA|TRBJ1-4
TGTGCCAGCAGTCTCAGGGATGAAAAACTGTTTTTT
CASSLRDEKLFF
>TRBV20-1|NA|TRBD2|TRBJ2-4
TGCAGTGCTCCTCCTTGGGGGGGAATAAACATTCAGTACTTC
CSAPPWGGINIQYF
>TRBV10-3|few|NA|TRBJ2-1
TGTGCCATCACCCCGGGTCTTAGGGATGAGCAGTTCTTC
CAITPGLRDEQFF
>TRBV20-1|many|TRBD2|TRBJ2-1
TGCAGTGCTAGAGTGGATAGCGGGAGCTCCTACAATGAGCAGTTCTTC
CSARVDSGSSYNEQFF
>TRBV20-1|NA|NA|TRBJ2-3
TGCAGTGCTAGAGATCTTCGGGGCATCTCAACAGATACGCAGTATTTT
CSARDLRGISTDTQYF
>TRBV5-1|NA|TRBD2|TRBJ2-3
TGCGCCAGCAGCACGGGGACTAGCGGACTCACAGATACGCAGTATTTT
CASSTGTSGLTDTQYF
>TRBV12-3/TRBV12-4|few|TRBD1|TRBJ2-7
TGTGCCAGCAGTTTTGCCCAGGGGGCCTACGAGCAGTACTTC
CASSFAQGAYEQYF
>TRBV28|NA|NA|TRBJ2-2
TGTGCCAGCAGTTTTCAGTTTACCGGGGAGCTGTTTTTT
CASSFQFTGELFF
>TRBV29-1|NA|TRBD2|TRBJ2-7
TGCAGCGTTTCTAGCGGAAGAACCTACGAGCAGTACTTC
CSVSSGRTYEQYF
>TRBV20-1|few|TRBD1|TRBJ2-3
TGCAGTGCAGGAAAATACCCAGGGACAGGGCGCACAGATACGCAGTATTTT
CSAGKYPGTGRTDTQYF
>TRBV3-1|few|NA|TRBJ1-1
TGTGCCAGCAGCCAAGGAGTAAGGGGCGGTGAAGCTTTCTTT
CASSQGVRGGEAFF
>TRBV7-6|few|NA|TRBJ2-2
TGTGCCAGCAAAAATACCGGGACCTCCACCGGGGAGCTGTTTTTT
CASKNTGTSTGELFF